This TCR beta chain is drawn from a study of blood T cell repertoires in COVID-19. Participant ages covered roughly 18 to 89 years across 24 US areas. Cohort allocation depended upon clinical history that participants reported. The CDR3 loop spans 15 amino acids. With V trimmed by 8 bases and J by 1 base, 6 bases remained unmatched. CDR1 and CDR2 (germline): SGHDN, FVKESK. Generated by immunoSEQ multiplex PCR, the TCRdb table keeps only in-frame clones and is missing some. The sample lists hundreds of thousands of clones; roughly four fifths were seen once. This receptor was identified in a woman between 45 and 65 years old who had been exposed to COVID-19. Sequencing input: PBMCs or T cells enriched from blood (not recorded which). The V and J genes are TRBV14 and TRBJ1-3; 9 nucleotides align to TRBD1. As DNA, the CDR3 is TGTGCCAGCTCCAGGGACAGGGTATCTGGAAACACCATATATTTT. It yields the protein CASSRDRVSGNTIYF.